Listed below are T cell receptor beta chains from one sample, sequenced in a study of OX40 agonist ivuxolimab in advanced cancers. Sequencing was performed with immunoSEQ multiplex PCR; in TCRdb, only in-frame clones are kept and a portion is missing. Of approximately 28,000 clones in the sample, more than 70% were seen once. The sample consisted of CD4+ or CD8+ T cells sorted from blood, taken in a trial of the OX40 agonist ivuxolimab. The receptors derive from an adult with an advanced solid tumor such as melanoma, head and neck, liver or kidney cancer. Each CDR3 is given with its conserved first and last residue. D genes are given only for firm matches. Clone size is not always given. Where it is, it says once, few, many or a class for expanded clones.

cdr3_length: 14
d_call: NA
v_call: TRBV2
j_call: TRBJ2-3
clone_size: NA
cdr3_aa: CASIGGLPTDTQYF
cdr3_nt: TGTGCCAGCATTGGAGGACTGCCCACAGATACGCAGTATTTT

cdr3_length: 18
d_call: TRBD2
v_call: TRBV15
j_call: TRBJ2-3
clone_size: NA
cdr3_aa: CATSIVGKTSGRTDTQYF
cdr3_nt: TGTGCCACCAGCATTGTGGGAAAGACTAGCGGGAGAACAGATACGCAGTATTTT

cdr3_length: 15
d_call: NA
v_call: TRBV28
j_call: TRBJ2-3
clone_size: once
cdr3_aa: CASRVRQGGTDTQYF
cdr3_nt: TGTGCCAGCAGGGTAAGGCAAGGGGGCACAGATACGCAGTATTTT

cdr3_length: 14
d_call: NA
v_call: TRBV7-8
j_call: TRBJ1-4
clone_size: NA
cdr3_aa: CASSFLGADEKLFF
cdr3_nt: TGTGCCAGCAGCTTTCTGGGAGCAGATGAAAAACTGTTTTTT

cdr3_length: 16
d_call: TRBD1
v_call: TRBV4-1
j_call: TRBJ2-3
clone_size: NA
cdr3_aa: CASSFRTGISTDTQYF
cdr3_nt: TGCGCCAGCAGCTTCCGGACAGGGATTAGCACAGATACGCAGTATTTT

cdr3_length: 13
d_call: NA
v_call: TRBV7-3
j_call: TRBJ2-1
clone_size: NA
cdr3_aa: CASRKIAGDEQFF
cdr3_nt: TGTGCCAGCAGGAAAATCGCAGGGGATGAGCAGTTCTTC

cdr3_length: 16
d_call: TRBD1
v_call: TRBV27
j_call: TRBJ1-6
clone_size: NA
cdr3_aa: CASSSPDRGHGSPLHF
cdr3_nt: TGTGCCAGCAGTTCACCGGACAGGGGGCACGGTTCACCCCTCCACTTT

cdr3_length: 14
d_call: TRBD1
v_call: TRBV5-6
j_call: TRBJ2-7
clone_size: NA
cdr3_aa: CASTLGQGSYEQYF
cdr3_nt: TGTGCCAGCACCTTGGGACAGGGGTCCTACGAGCAGTACTTC

cdr3_length: 16
d_call: TRBD2
v_call: TRBV10-1
j_call: TRBJ2-1
clone_size: NA
cdr3_aa: CASSESGAGGHNEQFF
cdr3_nt: TGCGCCAGCAGTGAGTCGGGAGCGGGAGGGCATAATGAGCAGTTCTTC

cdr3_length: 14
d_call: NA
v_call: TRBV5-6
j_call: TRBJ1-5
clone_size: NA
cdr3_aa: CASSLAGDCQPQHF
cdr3_nt: TGTGCCAGCAGCTTGGCCGGTGACTGTCAGCCCCAGCATTTT

cdr3_length: 16
d_call: TRBD1
v_call: TRBV14
j_call: TRBJ1-2
clone_size: NA
cdr3_aa: CASSSSTGQGDYGYTF
cdr3_nt: TGTGCCAGCAGCTCCAGCACGGGACAGGGGGACTATGGCTACACCTTC

cdr3_length: 15
d_call: TRBD1
v_call: TRBV7-9
j_call: TRBJ1-2
clone_size: NA
cdr3_aa: CASSLPGQGNYGYTF
cdr3_nt: TGTGCCAGCAGCTTACCGGGACAGGGGAACTATGGCTACACCTTC

cdr3_length: 16
d_call: NA
v_call: TRBV28
j_call: TRBJ2-1
clone_size: NA
cdr3_aa: CASTNFGATGYNEQFF
cdr3_nt: TGTGCCAGCACTAACTTCGGTGCTACGGGCTACAATGAGCAGTTCTTC

cdr3_length: 16
d_call: NA
v_call: TRBV28
j_call: TRBJ1-1
clone_size: once
cdr3_aa: CASSPPTGPKNTEAFF
cdr3_nt: TGTGCCAGCAGTCCCCCCACAGGGCCAAAGAACACTGAAGCTTTCTTT

cdr3_length: 16
d_call: TRBD1
v_call: TRBV9
j_call: TRBJ1-2
clone_size: NA
cdr3_aa: CASSVGTGAANYGYTF
cdr3_nt: TGTGCCAGCAGCGTAGGGACAGGCGCAGCTAACTATGGCTACACCTTC

cdr3_length: 16
d_call: NA
v_call: TRBV21-1
j_call: TRBJ2-7
clone_size: NA
cdr3_aa: CASSAGTSGGTYEQYF
cdr3_nt: TGTGCCAGCAGCGCCGGGACTAGCGGGGGGACCTACGAGCAGTACTTC

cdr3_length: 14
d_call: NA
v_call: TRBV5-8
j_call: TRBJ2-5
clone_size: NA
cdr3_aa: CASSFRTSQETQYF
cdr3_nt: TGTGCCAGCAGCTTCCGGACAAGCCAAGAGACCCAGTACTTC

cdr3_length: 15
d_call: TRBD2
v_call: TRBV13
j_call: TRBJ2-1
clone_size: NA
cdr3_aa: CASSFGLAASNEQFF
cdr3_nt: TGTGCCAGCAGCTTCGGCCTAGCGGCATCCAATGAGCAGTTCTTC

cdr3_length: 15
d_call: NA
v_call: TRBV27
j_call: TRBJ2-7
clone_size: NA
cdr3_aa: CASSFGIGSVYEQYF
cdr3_nt: TGTGCCAGCAGTTTTGGGATAGGGAGCGTGTACGAGCAGTACTTC

cdr3_length: 14
d_call: NA
v_call: TRBV5-8
j_call: TRBJ1-2
clone_size: NA
cdr3_aa: CASSLIIGHRGYTF
cdr3_nt: TGTGCCAGCAGCTTGATTATCGGTCACCGAGGCTACACCTTC

cdr3_length: 13
d_call: NA
v_call: TRBV29-1
j_call: TRBJ1-5
clone_size: NA
cdr3_aa: CSVADGGNQPQHF
cdr3_nt: TGCAGCGTTGCCGACGGTGGTAATCAGCCCCAGCATTTT

cdr3_length: 16
d_call: NA
v_call: TRBV27
j_call: TRBJ2-5
clone_size: NA
cdr3_aa: CASSFYRTHETETQYF
cdr3_nt: TGTGCCAGCAGTTTTTATCGGACACACGAGACGGAGACCCAGTACTTC

cdr3_length: 16
d_call: TRBD2
v_call: TRBV19
j_call: TRBJ2-3
clone_size: NA
cdr3_aa: CASSSRASGGTDTQYF
cdr3_nt: TGTGCCAGTAGCTCCAGGGCTAGCGGAGGGACAGATACGCAGTATTTT

cdr3_length: 11
d_call: NA
v_call: TRBV19
j_call: TRBJ2-7
clone_size: NA
cdr3_aa: CASSDLHEQYF
cdr3_nt: TGTGCCAGTAGTGATCTTCACGAGCAGTACTTC

cdr3_length: 14
d_call: NA
v_call: TRBV28
j_call: TRBJ1-2
clone_size: NA
cdr3_aa: CASTKLGIGDGYTF
cdr3_nt: TGTGCCAGCACCAAGCTGGGTATTGGGGACGGCTACACCTTC

cdr3_length: 14
d_call: NA
v_call: TRBV5-5
j_call: TRBJ2-5
clone_size: NA
cdr3_aa: CASSLGRSQETQYF
cdr3_nt: TGTGCCAGCAGCTTGGGAAGGAGCCAAGAGACCCAGTACTTC

cdr3_length: 15
d_call: NA
v_call: TRBV2
j_call: TRBJ1-3
clone_size: few
cdr3_aa: CASSGGEETGNTIYF
cdr3_nt: TGTGCCAGCAGTGGAGGGGAGGAAACTGGAAACACCATATATTTT

cdr3_length: 14
d_call: NA
v_call: TRBV19
j_call: TRBJ2-7
clone_size: NA
cdr3_aa: CATSEGGLLYEQYF
cdr3_nt: TGTGCCACAAGTGAGGGGGGGCTTCTCTACGAGCAGTACTTC

cdr3_length: 13
d_call: NA
v_call: TRBV5-4
j_call: TRBJ1-1
clone_size: NA
cdr3_aa: CASSLGVNTEAFF
cdr3_nt: TGTGCCAGCAGCTTGGGGGTAAACACTGAAGCTTTCTTT

cdr3_length: 18
d_call: TRBD2
v_call: TRBV28
j_call: TRBJ2-2
clone_size: NA
cdr3_aa: CASRPGLAGGRGTGELFF
cdr3_nt: TGTGCCAGCAGACCGGGACTAGCGGGAGGCAGGGGTACCGGGGAGCTGTTTTTT

cdr3_length: 15
d_call: TRBD1
v_call: TRBV27
j_call: TRBJ1-6
clone_size: NA
cdr3_aa: CASSFRTGYNSPLHF
cdr3_nt: TGTGCCAGCAGTTTCCGGACAGGTTATAATTCACCCCTCCACTTT

cdr3_length: 12
d_call: NA
v_call: TRBV7-3
j_call: TRBJ2-1
clone_size: NA
cdr3_aa: CASTGGENEQFF
cdr3_nt: TGTGCCAGCACCGGGGGCGAGAATGAGCAGTTCTTC

cdr3_length: 15
d_call: TRBD2
v_call: TRBV4-1
j_call: TRBJ2-1
clone_size: NA
cdr3_aa: CASSRLVAGEGEQFF
cdr3_nt: TGCGCCAGCAGCCGTTTGGTAGCGGGAGAGGGTGAGCAGTTCTTC

cdr3_length: 13
d_call: TRBD2
v_call: TRBV10-2
j_call: TRBJ2-1
clone_size: NA
cdr3_aa: CASSVLAGGPLFF
cdr3_nt: TGCGCCAGCAGTGTTCTAGCGGGAGGCCCCTTGTTCTTC

cdr3_length: 16
d_call: TRBD1
v_call: TRBV6-5
j_call: TRBJ1-1
clone_size: once
cdr3_aa: CASSYSARGLGTEAFF
cdr3_nt: TGTGCCAGCAGTTACTCGGCCAGGGGGCTAGGCACTGAAGCTTTCTTT

cdr3_length: 19
d_call: NA
v_call: TRBV9
j_call: TRBJ2-3
clone_size: NA
cdr3_aa: CASSDQRGAASYGTDTQYF
cdr3_nt: TGTGCCAGCAGCGACCAGAGGGGCGCGGCTTCCTACGGCACAGATACGCAGTATTTT

cdr3_length: 15
d_call: TRBD2
v_call: TRBV4-1
j_call: TRBJ2-5
clone_size: NA
cdr3_aa: CASRGTSGSYETQYF
cdr3_nt: TGCGCCAGCAGAGGGACTAGCGGGAGTTATGAGACCCAGTACTTC

cdr3_length: 14
d_call: NA
v_call: TRBV7-3
j_call: TRBJ2-2
clone_size: NA
cdr3_aa: CASSPTGSPGELFF
cdr3_nt: TGTGCCAGCAGCCCCACAGGGTCCCCCGGGGAGCTGTTTTTT

cdr3_length: 16
d_call: TRBD1
v_call: TRBV18
j_call: TRBJ2-5
clone_size: NA
cdr3_aa: CASSSRQGSAQETQYF
cdr3_nt: TGTGCCAGCTCATCCCGACAGGGCTCTGCTCAAGAGACCCAGTACTTC

cdr3_length: 16
d_call: TRBD2
v_call: TRBV27
j_call: TRBJ2-2
clone_size: few
cdr3_aa: CASRPGLTMNTGELFF
cdr3_nt: TGTGCCAGCAGACCGGGACTAACAATGAACACCGGGGAGCTGTTTTTT

cdr3_length: 13
d_call: NA
v_call: TRBV19
j_call: TRBJ2-7
clone_size: NA
cdr3_aa: CASSLQGFYEQYF
cdr3_nt: TGTGCCAGTAGTTTACAGGGTTTCTACGAGCAGTACTTC

cdr3_length: 12
d_call: NA
v_call: TRBV2
j_call: TRBJ2-3
clone_size: NA
cdr3_aa: CASSERTDTQYF
cdr3_nt: TGTGCCAGCAGTGAAAGGACAGATACGCAGTATTTT

cdr3_length: 16
d_call: NA
v_call: TRBV11-2
j_call: TRBJ1-1
clone_size: NA
cdr3_aa: CASSLSGGATNTEAFF
cdr3_nt: TGTGCCAGCAGCTTGTCGGGGGGAGCTACGAACACTGAAGCTTTCTTT

cdr3_length: 13
d_call: NA
v_call: TRBV21-1
j_call: TRBJ2-7
clone_size: NA
cdr3_aa: CASRARGSYEQYF
cdr3_nt: TGTGCCAGCAGAGCTAGGGGTTCCTACGAGCAGTACTTC

cdr3_length: 15
d_call: TRBD2
v_call: TRBV9
j_call: TRBJ2-7
clone_size: NA
cdr3_aa: CASSVSGTSGNEQYF
cdr3_nt: TGTGCCAGCAGCGTCTCCGGGACTAGCGGGAACGAGCAGTACTTC

cdr3_length: 17
d_call: TRBD1
v_call: TRBV15
j_call: TRBJ1-2
clone_size: NA
cdr3_aa: CATSRDRFGQGAFGYTF
cdr3_nt: TGTGCCACCAGCAGAGATAGGTTCGGACAGGGGGCATTCGGCTACACCTTC

cdr3_length: 19
d_call: TRBD2
v_call: TRBV4-2
j_call: TRBJ2-1
clone_size: large
cdr3_aa: CASSQEGTSATGFRDEQFF
cdr3_nt: TGTGCCAGCAGCCAAGAAGGTACTAGCGCTACGGGGTTTAGGGATGAGCAGTTCTTC

cdr3_length: 15
d_call: NA
v_call: TRBV7-9
j_call: TRBJ2-4
clone_size: NA
cdr3_aa: CASSLPLVAKNIQYF
cdr3_nt: TGTGCCAGCAGCTTGCCACTGGTTGCCAAAAACATTCAGTACTTC

cdr3_length: 17
d_call: NA
v_call: TRBV7-9
j_call: TRBJ1-1
clone_size: NA
cdr3_aa: CASSSTEIEYKNTEAFF
cdr3_nt: TGTGCCAGCAGCTCTACAGAAATTGAGTACAAGAACACTGAAGCTTTCTTT

cdr3_length: 14
d_call: TRBD1
v_call: TRBV15
j_call: TRBJ2-7
clone_size: NA
cdr3_aa: CATGAGDRGWEQYF
cdr3_nt: TGTGCCACTGGGGCCGGGGACAGGGGGTGGGAGCAGTACTTC

cdr3_length: 17
d_call: NA
v_call: TRBV7-4
j_call: TRBJ2-7
clone_size: NA
cdr3_aa: CASSLLGGSGSLYEQYF
cdr3_nt: TGTGCCAGCAGCTTGTTGGGCGGTAGCGGCTCTCTCTACGAGCAGTACTTC

cdr3_length: 17
d_call: TRBD1
v_call: TRBV7-9
j_call: TRBJ2-3
clone_size: once
cdr3_aa: CASSPTGTGGFTDTQYF
cdr3_nt: TGTGCCAGCAGCCCGACCGGGACAGGGGGCTTCACAGATACGCAGTATTTT

cdr3_length: 14
d_call: NA
v_call: TRBV4-3
j_call: TRBJ1-5
clone_size: once
cdr3_aa: CASSQAEGNQPQHF
cdr3_nt: TGCGCCAGCAGCCAAGCCGAGGGCAATCAGCCCCAGCATTTT

cdr3_length: 11
d_call: NA
v_call: TRBV5-4
j_call: TRBJ2-7
clone_size: NA
cdr3_aa: CASSSPYEQYF
cdr3_nt: TGTGCCAGCAGCTCTCCTTACGAGCAGTACTTC

cdr3_length: 16
d_call: TRBD2
v_call: TRBV28
j_call: TRBJ2-1
clone_size: NA
cdr3_aa: CASSQPRTSPRHEQFF
cdr3_nt: TGTGCCAGCAGTCAGCCCCGGACTAGCCCCCGCCATGAGCAGTTCTTC

cdr3_length: 15
d_call: NA
v_call: TRBV9
j_call: TRBJ1-1
clone_size: NA
cdr3_aa: CASSVGALMNTEAFF
cdr3_nt: TGTGCCAGCAGCGTAGGAGCGTTAATGAACACTGAAGCTTTCTTT

cdr3_length: 14
d_call: NA
v_call: TRBV15
j_call: TRBJ2-4
clone_size: few
cdr3_aa: CATSRDLAGIIQYF
cdr3_nt: TGTGCCACCAGCAGAGATTTGGCAGGGATCATTCAGTACTTC

cdr3_length: 17
d_call: NA
v_call: TRBV11-1
j_call: TRBJ2-7
clone_size: NA
cdr3_aa: CASSPRPGGILSDEQYF
cdr3_nt: TGTGCCAGCAGCCCCCGCCCGGGGGGCATTTTGTCGGACGAGCAGTACTTC

cdr3_length: 14
d_call: NA
v_call: TRBV18
j_call: TRBJ1-1
clone_size: NA
cdr3_aa: CASSPGTANTEAFF
cdr3_nt: TGTGCCAGCTCACCCGGGACGGCGAACACTGAAGCTTTCTTT